The 6 T cell receptor beta chains below all came from one sample that was sequenced in a study of blood T cell repertoires in COVID-19. Assay: immunoSEQ multiplex PCR; the TCRdb copy retains only in-frame clones and omits some. The table includes hundreds of thousands of clones, around nine tenths detected once. The source material was peripheral blood. The receptors stem from a woman aged 55-70 years who had recovered from COVID-19.

V usage is TRBV5-6 and J usage is TRBJ1-4, with unresolved D. CDR3 length equals 15 residues. The germline V gene has CDR1 SGHDT and CDR2 YYEEEE. V was cut by 7 bases and J by 8 bases, with 21 bases left in between. CDR3 sequence reads: CASGSSSAVLEKLFF. The CDR3 coding sequence is TGTGCCAGCGGGTCCTCGTCAGCGGTCCTGGAAAAACTGTTTTTT. Based on the CDR3 plus reference TRBV5-6 and TRBJ1-4, the full variable domain is DAGVTQSPTHLIKTRGQQVTLRCSPKSGHDTVSWYQQALGQGPQFIFQYYEEEERQRGNFPDRFSGHQFPNYSSELNVNALLLGDSALYLCASGSSSAVLEKLFFGSGTQLSVL.

This clone came up once. The chain links TRBV28 to TRBJ2-1; 8 nucleotides match TRBD1. This CDR3 spans 15 amino acids. V shed 4 bases, J shed 10 bases, and the junction held 12 bases outside the gene matches. Germline V gene lookup returns CDR1 MDHEN and CDR2 SYDVKM. CDR3 sequence (DNA): TGTGCCAGCAGTTCTACTTGGACAGGGACGCCCGAGCAGTTCTTC. Protein product: CASSSTWTGTPEQFF.

In nucleotides, the CDR3 is TGTGCCAGCAGCTTAGGGGCAGGGGCTGGAAACACCATATATTTT. The encoded protein is CASSLGAGAGNTIYF. The rearrangement joins TRBV7-6 to TRBJ1-3, with D possibly matching TRBD1 (6 bases). The CDR3 consists of 15 residues. V gave up 1 base and J gave up 2 bases, with 9 bases separating them. The V gene's germline CDR1 is SGHVS and CDR2 FNYEAQ. The whole variable domain, remainder taken from reference TRBV7-6 and TRBJ1-3, is GAGVSQSPRYKVTKRGQDVALRCDPISGHVSLYWYRQALGQGPEFLTYFNYEAQQDKSGLPNDRFSAERPEGSISTLTIQRTEQRDSAMYRCASSLGAGAGNTIYFGEGSWLTVV.

This sequence joins TRBV9 and TRBJ1-5, with D tentatively TRBD1 (5 bases). V lost 4 bases to trimming and J lost 6 bases, with 20 bases between them. The length of the CDR3 is 16 residues. Germline CDR1 is SGDLS and CDR2 is YYNGEE. The CDR3 loop is CASSPSGRGGGQPQHF. The CDR3 nucleotides are TGTGCCAGCAGCCCCTCCGGTAGGGGCGGGGGTCAGCCCCAGCATTTT.

The V gene is TRBV7-6, the J gene TRBJ2-5, with 10 bases identical to TRBD2. CDR1 and CDR2 from the germline V gene are SGHVS and FNYEAQ. With 3 bases clipped from V and 5 bases from J, the junction kept 6 bases outside the gene matches. The CDR3 runs 15 residues. CDR3 region: CASSLVTSGSETQYF. CDR3 in DNA: TGTGCCAGCAGCTTGGTGACTAGCGGGTCGGAGACCCAGTACTTC.

The J gene is TRBJ2-7, the V gene TRBV5-4; 10 nucleotides agree with TRBD2. Trimming removed 0 bases from V and 3 bases from J; junction bases left unmatched: 6. The CDR3 loop spans 16 amino acids. Per the germline V gene, CDR1 is SGHNT and CDR2 is YYREEE (reference sequence). The chain's CDR3 is CASSLATSGSSYEQYF. The CDR3 nucleotides read TGTGCCAGCAGCTTGGCGACTAGCGGGTCGAGCTACGAGCAGTACTTC.